Sequencing of this T cell receptor beta chain was carried out in a study of T cell repertoires in aging, cancer and after chemotherapy. In the study overall: Clear clonal overlap appeared across healthy donor samples taken over several months to years.

A note on this clonotype: Its antigen is undetermined.

TRB rearrangements spanning V, D and J were amplified using mixed TRB-A/B primers. TCRdb passed the multiplex PCR reads through MiXCR, listing each CDR3 protein once. The sample gives 13,000 or so distinct CDR3 sequences, around 23% of which show up once; about 52% is in the top ten. The template was genomic DNA from peripheral blood, not RNA. Study-wide results and limits: The repertoire data cannot show anything about immunological memory following chemotherapy.

The CDR3 loop spans 12 amino acids. V was shortened by 5 bases and J by 0 bases, with 5 bases between the two germline ends. Per the germline V gene, CDR1 is DFQATT and CDR2 is SNEGSKA (reference sequence). The clonotype comes from a human donor in good health. The V call is TRBV20-1, the J call TRBJ1-5, with unresolved D. The sample consisted of blood. The CDR3 loop reads CSALYSNQPQHF. The CDR3 DNA reads TGCAGTGCTTTATATAGCAATCAGCCCCAGCATTTT.